The 8 T cell receptor beta chains reported below all come from one sample, sequenced in a study of cytomegalovirus exposure and HLA in healthy donors. PCR amplification relied on 60 Vbeta primers (plus 13 Jbeta primers). The table came from immunoSEQ multiplex PCR; TCRdb's copy has only in-frame clones and leaves some out. The sample lists under 200,000 clones, 81% occurring once. The specimen sequenced was PBMCs. The source of these receptors is a man aged 50 or older in good health and CMV-seropositive.

This rearrangement joins TRBV5-1 to TRBJ1-2; 9 bases line up with TRBD1. Trimming cost V 3 bases and J 4 bases; bases outside gene matches: 4. CDR1 and CDR2 (germline): SGHRS, YFSETQ. The length of the CDR3 is 14 residues. The CDR3 nucleotides read TGCGCCAGCAGCTACGGACAGGGGCTCTATGGCTACACCTTC. Its protein product is CASSYGQGLYGYTF.

V and J are TRBV5-4 and TRBJ2-3, with 7 bases lining up with TRBD2. The CDR3 is 15 residues long. Trimming took 2 bases from V and 2 from J; bases not matched to a gene: 5. Germline loops: CDR1 SGHNT, CDR2 YYREEE (reference sequence). CDR3 in amino acids: CASSLASGNTDTQYF. The DNA for the CDR3 is TGTGCCAGCAGCTTAGCTAGCGGAAACACAGATACGCAGTATTTT.

The chain uses TRBV6-5 and TRBJ2-1; 14 bases match TRBD2. V lost 6 bases, J lost 6 bases, and 1 base stayed unmatched. Germline V CDR1 and CDR2: MNHEY, SVGAGI. This CDR3 is 14 amino acids long. CDR3 region: CASSGTSGSNEQFF. In DNA form, the CDR3 reads TGTGCCAGCAGCGGGACTAGCGGGAGCAATGAGCAGTTCTTC.

The rearrangement joins TRBV4-2 to TRBJ2-2, with 14 bases matching TRBD2. J gave up 10 bases and V 3 bases, and 4 bases lay outside the gene matches. The germline CDR1 and CDR2 sequences are LGHNA and YNFKEQ. The CDR3 sequence is 15 residues long. The CDR3 DNA is TGTGCCAGCAGCCATCCGACTAGCGGGGGGGAGGAGCTGTTTTTT. The encoded protein is CASSHPTSGGEELFF.

This chain links TRBV28 with TRBJ1-2; 12 positions agree with TRBD1. Per germline, CDR1 MDHEN and CDR2 SYDVKM. J lost 0 bases, V lost 11 bases, and 10 bases had no gene match. This CDR3 is 16 amino acids long. The CDR3 is CALLGDRGRSNYGYTF. The CDR3 nucleotides are TGTGCCCTTCTCGGGGACAGGGGGCGATCTAACTATGGCTACACCTTC.

This clone has a handful of counts. V gene TRBV11-2 combines with J gene TRBJ1-2, with 7 nucleotides matching TRBD1. The germline V gene has CDR1 SGHAT and CDR2 FQNNGV. The CDR3 is 16 residues long. The V gene end was trimmed by 6 bases and the J gene end by 8 bases; junction bases not matched to a gene: 18. CDR3 sequence: CASSRGIAGGRKGYTF. CDR3 nucleotide sequence: TGTGCCAGCAGTCGAGGGATAGCAGGGGGTCGCAAAGGCTACACCTTC. Drawing the rest from reference TRBV11-2 and TRBJ1-2, the complete variable domain is EAGVAQSPRYKIIEKRQSVAFWCNPISGHATLYWYQQILGQGPKLLIQFQNNGVVDDSQLPKDRFSAERLKGVDSTLKIQPAKLEDSAVYLCASSRGIAGGRKGYTFGSGTRLTVV.

The gene calls are TRBV30 and TRBJ1-2, with 7 bases matching TRBD1. With V trimmed by 8 bases and J by 5 bases, 11 bases remained unmatched. CDR3 length: 13 residues. Germline V CDR1 and CDR2: GTSNPN, SVGIG (reference sequence). The CDR3 DNA follows: TGTGCCGCCCCTAAGGGGGCGGAGTATGGCTACACCTTC. Amino acid sequence: CAAPKGAEYGYTF.

The chain links TRBV5-1 to TRBJ2-3, with D possibly matching TRBD2 (5 bases). Germline V gene lookup returns CDR1 SGHRS and CDR2 YFSETQ. Deletions cut 3 bases from V and 3 bases from J, with 14 bases between. There are 15 residues in the CDR3. DNA for the CDR3: TGCGCCAGCAGCTCTTTCCCAGCGGAGACAGATACGCAGTATTTT. Protein sequence: CASSSFPAETDTQYF.